These T cell receptor beta chains were read from a single sample in a study of T cell repertoires in cytomegalovirus infection. Each CDR3 protein is one row after TCRdb ran MiXCR on the reads. The sample has approximately 990,000 distinct CDR3 sequences; approximately 30% are singletons. Their antigens are not known. The material sequenced was cultured CD8+ T cells from PBMCs, taken from culture after CMV antigen stimulation. Every receptor here comes from a human donor in good health (CMV status not recorded). Some clones in this sample may be carry-over from other donors' samples. The CDR3 runs from the conserved cysteine through the conserved F or W. The order of the fields is J gene, clone size, V gene, D gene, CDR3 protein, CDR3 DNA. D genes are given only for firm matches. Size values are once, few and many counts, or a class for expanded clones, and some rows have none.

J: TRBJ1-1; size: few; V: TRBV27; D: NA; CDR3: CATKSRSIKALSEAFF; DNA: TGTGCCACCAAATCTAGGTCCATAAAGGCTTTGTCTGAAGCTTTCTTT
J: TRBJ2-1; size: NA; V: TRBV19; D: NA; CDR3: CASSISGNSYNEQFF; DNA: TGTGCCAGTAGTATATCCGGGAACTCCTACAATGAGCAGTTCTTC
J: TRBJ1-1; size: NA; V: TRBV4-3; D: NA; CDR3: CASSQEYVAVLGVAFF; DNA: TGCGCCAGCAGCCAAGAATACGTCGCGGTTTTAGGTGTAGCTTTCTTT
J: TRBJ1-1; size: few; V: TRBV12-3/TRBV12-4; D: NA; CDR3: CASSHPGLFKAFF; DNA: TGTGCCAGCAGTCACCCGGGGTTGTTTAAAGCTTTCTTT
J: TRBJ2-5; size: NA; V: TRBV4-1; D: NA; CDR3: CASSQGSGFQETQYF; DNA: TGCGCCAGCAGCCAGGGGTCGGGATTCCAAGAGACCCAGTACTTC
J: TRBJ1-1; size: NA; V: TRBV27; D: NA; CDR3: CASRTLVGNTEAFF; DNA: TGTGCCAGCCGCACCCTAGTGGGGAACACTGAAGCTTTCTTT
J: TRBJ2-5; size: NA; V: TRBV25-1; D: NA; CDR3: CASSEIPVDTAQETQYF; DNA: TGTGCCAGCAGTGAGATACCCGTTGATACAGCGCAAGAGACCCAGTACTTC
J: TRBJ2-5; size: NA; V: TRBV4-1; D: NA; CDR3: CASSQDRTTQYF; DNA: TGCGCCAGCAGCCAAGATCGGACTACTCAGTACTTC
J: TRBJ2-3; size: NA; V: TRBV9; D: NA; CDR3: CASSVGRDTQYF; DNA: TGTGCCAGCAGCGTCGGAAGGGATACGCAGTATTTT
J: TRBJ1-1; size: NA; V: TRBV7-5; D: NA; CDR3: CISASEPALRGTEAFF; DNA: NA
J: TRBJ2-1; size: NA; V: TRBV19; D: NA; CDR3: CASSIEGYNEQFF; DNA: TGTGCCAGTAGTATAGAAGGTTACAATGAGCAGTTCTTC
J: TRBJ2-1; size: few; V: TRBV28; D: TRBD2; CDR3: CASSSGTSGGATEQFF; DNA: TGTGCCAGCAGTTCCGGGACTAGCGGGGGGGCCACTGAGCAGTTCTTC
J: TRBJ1-2; size: few; V: TRBV7-2; D: NA; CDR3: CASSLYVRDGYTF; DNA: TGTGCCAGCAGCTTATATGTCAGGGATGGCTACACCTTC
J: TRBJ1-4; size: few; V: TRBV5-5; D: NA; CDR3: CASSFISGEKLFF; DNA: TGTGCCAGCAGCTTCATTTCAGGTGAAAAACTGTTTTTT
J: TRBJ2-4; size: NA; V: TRBV27; D: TRBD2; CDR3: CASSRLAGGAKNIQYF; DNA: TGTGCCAGCAGTCGACTAGCGGGGGGAGCCAAAAACATTCAGTACTTC
J: TRBJ1-2; size: NA; V: TRBV4-3; D: TRBD1; CDR3: CASSPGQGGHYGYTF; DNA: TGCGCCAGCAGCCCCGGACAGGGGGGGCACTATGGCTACACCTTC
J: TRBJ2-1; size: many; V: TRBV7-6; D: NA; CDR3: CASSLRTNGHNEQFF; DNA: TGTGCCAGCAGCTTACGAACAAATGGACACAATGAGCAGTTCTTC
J: TRBJ1-1; size: many; V: TRBV12-3/TRBV12-4; D: TRBD1; CDR3: CASSISTGFTEAFF; DNA: TGTGCCAGCAGCATATCGACAGGGTTCACTGAAGCTTTCTTT
J: TRBJ2-5; size: many; V: TRBV7-2; D: NA; CDR3: CASSVTPQETQYF; DNA: TGTGCCAGCAGTGTCACGCCGCAGGAGACCCAGTACTTC
J: TRBJ2-5; size: many; V: TRBV11-2; D: NA; CDR3: CASSFPLLGQAETQYF; DNA: TGTGCCAGCAGCTTTCCTCTACTCGGACAAGCAGAGACCCAGTACTTC
J: TRBJ1-2; size: many; V: TRBV7-3; D: NA; CDR3: CASTLRAGKGDGYTF; DNA: TGTGCCAGCACTCTAAGGGCAGGGAAGGGAGATGGCTACACCTTC
J: TRBJ2-1; size: NA; V: TRBV20-1; D: NA; CDR3: CSARTLAMVPHDEQFF; DNA: TGCAGTGCTAGAACCCTAGCGATGGTCCCTCATGATGAGCAGTTCTTC
J: TRBJ2-1; size: NA; V: TRBV6-4; D: NA; CDR3: CASSHGVTEQFF; DNA: TGTGCCAGCAGTCACGGGGTAACGGAACAGTTCTTC
J: TRBJ1-6; size: NA; V: TRBV5-4; D: TRBD1; CDR3: CASSSGGYNSPLHF; DNA: TGTGCCAGCAGCTCAGGGGGCTATAATTCACCCCTCCACTTT
J: TRBJ2-7; size: NA; V: TRBV27; D: NA; CDR3: CASSLSEGIYEQYF; DNA: TGTGCCAGCAGTTTATCGGAGGGGATCTACGAGCAGTACTTC
J: TRBJ1-2; size: NA; V: TRBV27; D: NA; CDR3: CASRQDGSAGYTF; DNA: TGTGCCAGCAGACAGGACGGCAGCGCGGGCTACACCTTC
J: TRBJ2-1; size: once; V: TRBV3-1; D: TRBD2; CDR3: CASSQDPKRGRNNEQFF; DNA: TGTGCCAGCAGCCAAGACCCAAAGCGGGGGAGAAACAATGAGCAGTTCTTC
J: TRBJ1-1; size: NA; V: TRBV20-1; D: NA; CDR3: CSARAGGENTEAFF; DNA: TGCAGTGCTAGAGCTGGCGGGGAGAACACTGAAGCTTTCTTT
J: TRBJ1-5; size: NA; V: TRBV20-1; D: TRBD1; CDR3: CSAPRGTENQPQHF; DNA: TGCAGTGCTCCCCGCGGGACAGAGAATCAGCCCCAGCATTTT
J: TRBJ2-2; size: NA; V: TRBV4-2; D: NA; CDR3: CASSRGPGGELFF; DNA: TGTGCCAGCAGCCGAGGACCTGGGGGGGAGCTGTTTTTT
J: TRBJ1-1; size: few; V: TRBV28; D: NA; CDR3: CASSYRQMMNTEAFF; DNA: TGTGCCAGCAGTTACCGACAGATGATGAACACTGAAGCTTTCTTT
J: TRBJ2-3; size: medium-sized; V: TRBV7-2; D: NA; CDR3: CASSFGYRTASVGTDTQYF; DNA: TGTGCCAGCAGCTTTGGCTACCGTACGGCGTCGGTTGGCACAGATACGCAGTATTTT
J: TRBJ1-2; size: once; V: TRBV20-1; D: NA; CDR3: CSARSPPGYTF; DNA: TGCAGTGCTAGGTCCCCCCCGGGCTACACCTTC
J: TRBJ1-2; size: NA; V: TRBV7-6; D: NA; CDR3: CASSKHNGYTF; DNA: TGTGCCAGCAGCAAACATAATGGCTACACCTTC
J: TRBJ1-2; size: NA; V: TRBV20-1; D: TRBD1; CDR3: CSAAPGGTGDSGNYGYTF; DNA: TGCAGTGCTGCCCCTGGGGGGACAGGGGATAGTGGGAACTATGGCTACACCTTC
J: TRBJ1-2; size: NA; V: TRBV7-9; D: TRBD1; CDR3: CASSQKKNPGQNYGYTF; DNA: TGTGCCAGCAGCCAGAAGAAGAATCCGGGACAGAACTATGGCTACACCTTC
J: TRBJ1-4; size: few; V: TRBV27; D: NA; CDR3: CASGTSATNEKLFF; DNA: TGTGCCAGCGGGACCTCCGCAACTAATGAAAAACTGTTTTTT
J: TRBJ1-3; size: few; V: TRBV7-9; D: NA; CDR3: CASSLSSGTGNTIYF; DNA: TGTGCCAGCAGCTTAAGTAGCGGAACTGGAAACACCATATATTTT
J: TRBJ2-7; size: NA; V: TRBV6-5; D: TRBD2; CDR3: CASSYSRGAYEQYF; DNA: TGTGCCAGCAGTTACTCGCGGGGGGCGTACGAGCAGTACTTC
J: TRBJ2-5; size: few; V: TRBV12-3/TRBV12-4; D: NA; CDR3: CASSFLGRQLETQYF; DNA: TGTGCCAGCAGTTTCTTGGGTCGGCAACTGGAGACCCAGTACTTC
J: TRBJ1-1; size: NA; V: TRBV12-3/TRBV12-4; D: NA; CDR3: CASSSYTDRNTEAFF; DNA: TGTGCCAGCAGCTCCTACACGGACAGGAACACTGAAGCTTTCTTT
J: TRBJ1-5; size: NA; V: TRBV7-3; D: NA; CDR3: CVSSLSPTSEPQHF; DNA: TGTGTCAGCAGCTTATCCCCGACTTCTGAGCCCCAGCATTTT
J: TRBJ2-2; size: few; V: TRBV28; D: TRBD1; CDR3: CASSDRDRGLNGELFF; DNA: TGTGCCAGCAGTGACCGGGACAGGGGGCTGAACGGGGAGCTGTTTTTT
J: TRBJ2-1; size: NA; V: TRBV7-9; D: NA; CDR3: CASETGREQFF; DNA: TGTGCCAGCGAAACGGGGCGTGAGCAGTTCTTC
J: TRBJ1-1; size: NA; V: TRBV6-1; D: TRBD1; CDR3: CASRGQNMNTEAFF; DNA: TGTGCCAGCAGGGGACAGAACATGAACACTGAAGCTTTCTTT
J: TRBJ2-7; size: NA; V: TRBV10-3; D: NA; CDR3: CAISGNFRRGGSSYEQYF; DNA: TGTGCCATCAGTGGGAATTTCCGTAGGGGGGGCTCATCCTACGAGCAGTACTTC
J: TRBJ2-1; size: few; V: TRBV27; D: TRBD1; CDR3: CASRQDRGRRNEQFF; DNA: TGTGCCAGCAGGCAGGACAGGGGGCGCAGAAATGAGCAGTTCTTC
J: TRBJ2-1; size: NA; V: TRBV10-3; D: NA; CDR3: CAISESRHEQFF; DNA: TGTGCCATCAGTGAGTCAAGGCATGAGCAGTTCTTC
J: TRBJ1-2; size: many; V: TRBV7-2; D: NA; CDR3: CASSELSPGYNYGYTF; DNA: TGTGCCAGCAGCGAATTATCCCCGGGGTATAACTATGGCTACACCTTC
J: TRBJ1-1; size: few; V: TRBV10-2; D: NA; CDR3: CATNQGHTEAFF; DNA: TGCGCCACCAACCAGGGGCACACTGAAGCTTTCTTT
J: TRBJ1-1; size: few; V: TRBV5-1; D: NA; CDR3: CASSYINYREDTEAFF; DNA: TGCGCCAGCAGCTATATAAATTACAGGGAGGACACTGAAGCTTTCTTT
J: TRBJ2-7; size: few; V: TRBV27; D: NA; CDR3: CASSLDSAGRAVEQYF; DNA: TGTGCCAGCAGTTTGGATAGCGCAGGACGAGCGGTCGAGCAGTACTTC
J: TRBJ2-1; size: few; V: TRBV19; D: NA; CDR3: CASSIFGLHPYNEQFF; DNA: TGTGCCAGTAGTATATTTGGGCTTCATCCCTACAATGAGCAGTTCTTC
J: TRBJ1-1; size: few; V: TRBV6-2/TRBV6-3; D: NA; CDR3: CASSYDEGDFLVNTEAFF; DNA: TGTGCCAGCAGTTATGACGAGGGAGACTTTCTGGTTAACACTGAAGCTTTCTTT
J: TRBJ1-2; size: many; V: TRBV7-9; D: TRBD1; CDR3: CASSPRQGVHYGYTF; DNA: TGTGCCAGCAGCCCTAGACAGGGGGTGCACTATGGCTACACCTTC